These T cell receptor beta chains were read from a single sample in a study of beta chain features in type 1 diabetes. Assay used: immunoSEQ multiplex PCR; TCRdb lists only in-frame clones, some missing. The table lists a few hundred thousand clones, approximately 16% of them singletons. The specimen sequenced was naive CD4+ T cells from blood. These receptors all stem from a woman aged 18 to 35 in good health. Each CDR3 is given with its conserved first and last residue. The order of the fields is V gene, J gene, D gene, CDR3 protein. A D gene is named only where the DNA matches it firmly.

V gene: TRBV13
J gene: TRBJ2-7
D gene: TRBD2
CDR3 protein: CASSLQGGVVPGRYEQYF

V gene: TRBV30
J gene: TRBJ2-2
D gene: TRBD1
CDR3 protein: CAWNWDRVTGELFF

V gene: TRBV7-9
J gene: TRBJ2-7
D gene: TRBD2
CDR3 protein: CASTGWGGSGYEQYF

V gene: TRBV10-3
J gene: TRBJ2-3
D gene: NA
CDR3 protein: CAIKERGTDTQYF

V gene: TRBV28
J gene: TRBJ2-1
D gene: TRBD1
CDR3 protein: CASRAGGSYNEQFF

V gene: TRBV5-1
J gene: TRBJ2-1
D gene: TRBD1
CDR3 protein: CASSLGGTGEYNEQFF

V gene: TRBV29-1
J gene: TRBJ2-3
D gene: TRBD1
CDR3 protein: CSVRPGQGSTDTQYF

V gene: TRBV29-1
J gene: TRBJ2-3
D gene: TRBD2
CDR3 protein: CSGGTSGRSIADTQYF

V gene: TRBV7-9
J gene: TRBJ2-6
D gene: NA
CDR3 protein: CASSGGASGANVLTF

V gene: TRBV5-1
J gene: TRBJ2-5
D gene: NA
CDR3 protein: CASSDGGTQYF

V gene: TRBV29-1
J gene: TRBJ2-5
D gene: NA
CDR3 protein: CSVVGHQETQYF

V gene: TRBV29-1
J gene: TRBJ2-7
D gene: TRBD2
CDR3 protein: CSVSGRAVSEQYF

V gene: TRBV30
J gene: TRBJ1-1
D gene: NA
CDR3 protein: CAWRALRGTEAFF

V gene: TRBV4-3
J gene: TRBJ1-1
D gene: NA
CDR3 protein: CASSQDSGTEAFF

V gene: TRBV5-4
J gene: TRBJ1-1
D gene: TRBD1
CDR3 protein: CASIEGQGSTEAFF

V gene: TRBV27
J gene: TRBJ1-2
D gene: NA
CDR3 protein: CASQSQQEPYGYTF

V gene: TRBV4-2
J gene: TRBJ2-1
D gene: TRBD2
CDR3 protein: CASSLSYSGSEEQFF

V gene: TRBV11-2
J gene: TRBJ2-3
D gene: NA
CDR3 protein: CASSRSGINTDTQYF

V gene: TRBV5-1
J gene: TRBJ2-3
D gene: NA
CDR3 protein: CASSLAGQGMSADTQYF

V gene: TRBV29-1
J gene: TRBJ2-6
D gene: NA
CDR3 protein: CSVGRGTGANVLTF

V gene: TRBV25-1
J gene: TRBJ2-1
D gene: TRBD2
CDR3 protein: CASSDHSAGAAYNEQFF

V gene: TRBV4-1
J gene: TRBJ2-3
D gene: TRBD2
CDR3 protein: CASSQDRLLAASTDTQYF

V gene: TRBV6-5
J gene: TRBJ1-2
D gene: TRBD1
CDR3 protein: CASSFDRGLGGYTF

V gene: TRBV5-1
J gene: TRBJ2-3
D gene: TRBD1
CDR3 protein: CASSSGQPTDTQYF

V gene: TRBV7-2
J gene: TRBJ2-1
D gene: TRBD2
CDR3 protein: CASSPRTSGNEQFF

V gene: TRBV5-4
J gene: TRBJ2-1
D gene: NA
CDR3 protein: CASSFVGSTDEQFF

V gene: TRBV2
J gene: TRBJ2-1
D gene: TRBD2
CDR3 protein: CASTRSSGVNEQFF

V gene: TRBV15
J gene: TRBJ2-7
D gene: TRBD2
CDR3 protein: CATSRGAGADEQYF

V gene: TRBV28
J gene: TRBJ1-1
D gene: NA
CDR3 protein: CAAGAEGTEAFF

V gene: TRBV19
J gene: TRBJ2-6
D gene: TRBD1
CDR3 protein: CASSDRGGSGANVLTF

V gene: TRBV29-1
J gene: TRBJ1-5
D gene: NA
CDR3 protein: CSVGTAPNQPQHF

V gene: TRBV6-5
J gene: TRBJ2-4
D gene: TRBD1
CDR3 protein: CASSYSGTGENIQYF

V gene: TRBV7-9
J gene: TRBJ2-7
D gene: NA
CDR3 protein: CASSPGLLIREQYF

V gene: TRBV29-1
J gene: TRBJ2-1
D gene: NA
CDR3 protein: CSVGQAPYNEQFF

V gene: TRBV28
J gene: TRBJ2-5
D gene: TRBD2
CDR3 protein: CASSPLAGGETQYF

V gene: TRBV4-3
J gene: TRBJ2-1
D gene: NA
CDR3 protein: CASSQDSLQGLSYNEQFF

V gene: TRBV4-3
J gene: TRBJ1-2
D gene: NA
CDR3 protein: CASSQDPGFNYGYTF

V gene: TRBV5-1
J gene: TRBJ2-2
D gene: NA
CDR3 protein: CASSPGQRTGELFF

V gene: TRBV15
J gene: TRBJ2-5
D gene: NA
CDR3 protein: CATSINRGGETQYF

V gene: TRBV14
J gene: TRBJ2-7
D gene: NA
CDR3 protein: CASSQVWGPSYEQYF

V gene: TRBV19
J gene: TRBJ1-2
D gene: NA
CDR3 protein: CASSRGGAVTDNYGYTF

V gene: TRBV30
J gene: TRBJ1-5
D gene: NA
CDR3 protein: CAYTGSSNQPQHF

V gene: TRBV6-6
J gene: TRBJ2-1
D gene: TRBD2
CDR3 protein: CASRSSGRGNEQFF

V gene: TRBV11-2
J gene: TRBJ2-7
D gene: NA
CDR3 protein: CASSLSTGEQYF

V gene: TRBV4-2
J gene: TRBJ2-7
D gene: TRBD2
CDR3 protein: CASSQLAGGASEQYF

V gene: TRBV29-1
J gene: TRBJ1-4
D gene: NA
CDR3 protein: CSVVLQGSEKLFF

V gene: TRBV7-2
J gene: TRBJ2-5
D gene: NA
CDR3 protein: CASSLNPSSAGQYF

V gene: TRBV10-3
J gene: TRBJ2-7
D gene: NA
CDR3 protein: CAISPMGGYEQYF

V gene: TRBV28
J gene: TRBJ2-5
D gene: NA
CDR3 protein: CASSLRGSNQETQYF

V gene: TRBV4-3
J gene: TRBJ2-3
D gene: NA
CDR3 protein: CASSLGQPKGTDTQYF

V gene: TRBV4-2
J gene: TRBJ2-4
D gene: NA
CDR3 protein: CASSQDTVAKNIQYF

V gene: TRBV7-2
J gene: TRBJ2-1
D gene: NA
CDR3 protein: CASSLSRNEQFF

V gene: TRBV5-1
J gene: TRBJ2-7
D gene: NA
CDR3 protein: CASSSKTVVGEQYF